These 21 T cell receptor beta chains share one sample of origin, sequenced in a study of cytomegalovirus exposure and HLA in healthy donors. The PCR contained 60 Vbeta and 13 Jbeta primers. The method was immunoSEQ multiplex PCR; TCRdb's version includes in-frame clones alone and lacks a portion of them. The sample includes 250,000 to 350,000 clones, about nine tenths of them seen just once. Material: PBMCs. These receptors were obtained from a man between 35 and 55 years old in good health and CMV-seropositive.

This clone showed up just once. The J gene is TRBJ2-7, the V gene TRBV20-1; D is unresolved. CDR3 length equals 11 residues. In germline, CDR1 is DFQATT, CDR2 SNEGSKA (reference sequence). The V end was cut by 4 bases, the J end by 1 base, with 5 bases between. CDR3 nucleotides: TGCAGTGCTATCGGTTCCTACGAGCAGTACTTC. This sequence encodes CSAIGSYEQYF.

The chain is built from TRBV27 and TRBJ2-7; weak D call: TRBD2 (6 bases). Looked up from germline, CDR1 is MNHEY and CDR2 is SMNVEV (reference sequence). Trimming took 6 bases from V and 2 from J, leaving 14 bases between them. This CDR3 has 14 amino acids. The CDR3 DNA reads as TGTGCCAGCAGCCTGAGCGGGCCCACCTACGAGCAGTACTTC. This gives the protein CASSLSGPTYEQYF.

This chain's CDR3 is CASSETGFYNEQFF. DNA for the CDR3: TGTGCCAGCAGTGAAACGGGGTTCTACAATGAGCAGTTCTTC. V and J are TRBV6-4 and TRBJ2-1; D may be TRBD2 (5 bases). Trimming removed 3 bases at V and 3 bases at J, with 9 bases between. Germline V lookup: CDR1 MRHNA, CDR2 SNTAGT. The CDR3 totals 14 residues.

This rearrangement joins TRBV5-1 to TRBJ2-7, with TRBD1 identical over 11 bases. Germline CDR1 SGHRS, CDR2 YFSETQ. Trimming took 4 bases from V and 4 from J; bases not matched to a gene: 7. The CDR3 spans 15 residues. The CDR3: CASSEDRGLIYEQYF. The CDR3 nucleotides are TGCGCCAGCAGCGAGGACAGGGGGCTGATATACGAGCAGTACTTC.

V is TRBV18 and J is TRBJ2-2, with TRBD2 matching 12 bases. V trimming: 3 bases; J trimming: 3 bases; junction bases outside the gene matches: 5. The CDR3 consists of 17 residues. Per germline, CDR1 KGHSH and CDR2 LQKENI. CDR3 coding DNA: TGTGCCAGCTCACCCCTAGCGGGAGGGCCCGACACCGGGGAGCTGTTTTTT. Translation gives CASSPLAGGPDTGELFF.

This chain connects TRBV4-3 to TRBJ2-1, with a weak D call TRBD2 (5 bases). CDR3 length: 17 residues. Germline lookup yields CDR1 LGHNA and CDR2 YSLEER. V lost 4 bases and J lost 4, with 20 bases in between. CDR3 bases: TGCGCCAGCAGCCTCGAAGAGGTAGGGCTAGCATACAATGAGCAGTTCTTC. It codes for CASSLEEVGLAYNEQFF.

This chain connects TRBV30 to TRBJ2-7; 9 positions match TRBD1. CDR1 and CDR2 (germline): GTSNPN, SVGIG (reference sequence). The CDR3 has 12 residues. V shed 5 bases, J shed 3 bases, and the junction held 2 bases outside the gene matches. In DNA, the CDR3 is TGTGCCTGGGTGGACAGGGGCTACGAGCAGTACTTC. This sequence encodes CAWVDRGYEQYF.

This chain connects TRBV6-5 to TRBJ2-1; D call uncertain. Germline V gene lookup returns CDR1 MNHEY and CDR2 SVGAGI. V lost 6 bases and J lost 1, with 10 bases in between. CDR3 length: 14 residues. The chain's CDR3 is CASRSPGSYNEQFF. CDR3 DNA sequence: TGTGCCAGCAGATCCCCGGGTTCCTACAATGAGCAGTTCTTC.

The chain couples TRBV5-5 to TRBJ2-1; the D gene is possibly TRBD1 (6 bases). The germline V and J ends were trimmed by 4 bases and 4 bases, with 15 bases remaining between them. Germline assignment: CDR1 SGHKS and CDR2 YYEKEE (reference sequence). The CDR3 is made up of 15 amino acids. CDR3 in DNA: TGTGCCAGCAGCCTACTACAGGGTATTTACAATGAGCAGTTCTTC. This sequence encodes CASSLLQGIYNEQFF. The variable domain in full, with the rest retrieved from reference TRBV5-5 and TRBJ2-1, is DAGVTQSPTHLIKTRGQQVTLRCSPISGHKSVSWYQQVLGQGPQFIFQYYEKEERGRGNFPDRFSARQFPNYSSELNVNALLLGDSALYLCASSLLQGIYNEQFFGPGTRLTVL.

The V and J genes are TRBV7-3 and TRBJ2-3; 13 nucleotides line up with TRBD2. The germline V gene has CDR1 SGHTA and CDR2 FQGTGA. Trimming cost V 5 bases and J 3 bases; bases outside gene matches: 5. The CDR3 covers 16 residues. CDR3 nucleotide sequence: TGTGCCAGCAGCCTCGGACTAGCGGGAGAAACAGATACGCAGTATTTT. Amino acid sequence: CASSLGLAGETDTQYF.

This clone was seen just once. CDR3 sequence: CASSPTGCGYTF. The CDR3 DNA follows: TGTGCCAGCAGCCCGACAGGGTGTGGCTACACCTTC. V is TRBV7-6 and J is TRBJ1-2; 7 nucleotides align to TRBD1. Germline V lookup: CDR1 SGHVS, CDR2 FNYEAQ. V lost 5 bases, J lost 7 bases, and 4 bases stayed unmatched. The CDR3 spans 12 residues.

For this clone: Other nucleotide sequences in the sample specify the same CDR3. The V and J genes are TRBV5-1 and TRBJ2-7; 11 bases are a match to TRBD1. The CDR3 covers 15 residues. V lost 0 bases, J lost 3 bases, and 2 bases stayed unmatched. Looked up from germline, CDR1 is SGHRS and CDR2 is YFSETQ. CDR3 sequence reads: CASSLGTGGSYEQYF. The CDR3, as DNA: TGCGCCAGCAGCTTGGGGACAGGGGGCAGCTACGAGCAGTACTTC.

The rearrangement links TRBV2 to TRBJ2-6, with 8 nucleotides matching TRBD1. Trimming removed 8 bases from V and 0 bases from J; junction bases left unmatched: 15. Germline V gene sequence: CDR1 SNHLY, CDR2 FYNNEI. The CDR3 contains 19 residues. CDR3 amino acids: CASGLDRDRFTSGANVLTF. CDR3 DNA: TGTGCCAGCGGCCTCGACCGGGACAGGTTCACCTCTGGGGCCAACGTCCTGACTTTC.

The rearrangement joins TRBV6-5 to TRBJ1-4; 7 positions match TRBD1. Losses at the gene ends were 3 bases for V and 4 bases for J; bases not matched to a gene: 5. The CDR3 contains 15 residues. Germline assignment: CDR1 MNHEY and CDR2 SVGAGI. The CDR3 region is CASSYSTGINEKLFF. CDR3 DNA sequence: TGTGCCAGCAGTTATTCGACAGGGATTAATGAAAAACTGTTTTTT.

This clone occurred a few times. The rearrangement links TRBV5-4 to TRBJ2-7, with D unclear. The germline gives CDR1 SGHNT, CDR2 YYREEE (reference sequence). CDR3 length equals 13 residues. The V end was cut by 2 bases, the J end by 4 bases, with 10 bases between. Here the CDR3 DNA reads TGTGCCAGCAGCTTCGCTAGTATGTACGAGCAGTACTTC. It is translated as CASSFASMYEQYF.

CDR3 nucleotide sequence: TGTGCCATCAGTGAGTCGGAGGACAGGGGGCCTGTCAATTCACCCCTCCACTTT. It is translated as CAISESEDRGPVNSPLHF. The V and J genes are TRBV10-3 and TRBJ1-6, with 11 bases aligning to TRBD1. The CDR3 length is 18 residues. The V gene's germline CDR1 is ENHRY and CDR2 SYGVKD. The V segment lost 0 bases and the J segment 7 bases; nucleotides outside the gene matches: 8.

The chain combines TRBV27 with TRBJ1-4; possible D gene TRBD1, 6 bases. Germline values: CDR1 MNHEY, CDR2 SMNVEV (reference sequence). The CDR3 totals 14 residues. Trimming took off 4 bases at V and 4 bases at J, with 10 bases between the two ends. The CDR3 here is CASSWTALNEKLFF. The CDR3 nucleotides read TGTGCCAGCAGTTGGACAGCTCTTAATGAAAAACTGTTTTTT.

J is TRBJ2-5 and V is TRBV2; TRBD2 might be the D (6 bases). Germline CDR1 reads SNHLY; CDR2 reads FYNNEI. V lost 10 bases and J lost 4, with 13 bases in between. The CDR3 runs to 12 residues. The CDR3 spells CAITSLGETQYF. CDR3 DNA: TGTGCCATAACTAGCCTTGGAGAGACCCAGTACTTC.

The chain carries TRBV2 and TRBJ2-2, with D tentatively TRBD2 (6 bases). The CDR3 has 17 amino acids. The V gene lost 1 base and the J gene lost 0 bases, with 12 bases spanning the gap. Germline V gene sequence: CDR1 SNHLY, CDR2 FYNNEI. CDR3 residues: CASSEDRSGSNTGELFF. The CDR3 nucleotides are TGTGCCAGCAGTGAAGATCGGAGCGGGTCGAACACCGGGGAGCTGTTTTTT.

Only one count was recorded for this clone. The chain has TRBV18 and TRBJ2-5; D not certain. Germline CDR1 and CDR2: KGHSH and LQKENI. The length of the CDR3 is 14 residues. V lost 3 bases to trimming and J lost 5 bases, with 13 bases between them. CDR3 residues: CASSPLVAGETQYF. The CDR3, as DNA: TGTGCCAGCTCACCGCTAGTAGCCGGGGAGACCCAGTACTTC.

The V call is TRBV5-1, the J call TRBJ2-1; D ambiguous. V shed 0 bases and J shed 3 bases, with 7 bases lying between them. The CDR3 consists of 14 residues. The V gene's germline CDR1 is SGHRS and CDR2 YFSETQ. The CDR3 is CASSLDGSYNEQFF. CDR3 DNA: TGCGCCAGCAGCTTGGATGGCAGCTACAATGAGCAGTTCTTC.